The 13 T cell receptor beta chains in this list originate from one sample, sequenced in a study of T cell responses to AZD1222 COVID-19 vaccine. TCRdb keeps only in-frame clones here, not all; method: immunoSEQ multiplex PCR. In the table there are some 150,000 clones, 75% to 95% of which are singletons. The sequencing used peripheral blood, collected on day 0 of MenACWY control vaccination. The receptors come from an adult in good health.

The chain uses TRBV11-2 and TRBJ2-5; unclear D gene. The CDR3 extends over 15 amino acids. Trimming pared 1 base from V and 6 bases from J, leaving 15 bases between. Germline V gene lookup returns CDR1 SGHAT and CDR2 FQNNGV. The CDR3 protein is CASSLVKRLHKTQYF. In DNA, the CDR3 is TGTGCCAGCAGCTTAGTCAAGCGACTCCACAAGACCCAGTACTTC.

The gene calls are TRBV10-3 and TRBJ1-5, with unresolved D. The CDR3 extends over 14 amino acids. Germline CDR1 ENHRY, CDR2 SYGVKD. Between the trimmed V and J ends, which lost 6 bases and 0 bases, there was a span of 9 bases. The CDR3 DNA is TGTGCCATCAGCCGGGAGAATAGCAATCAGCCCCAGCATTTT. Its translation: CAISRENSNQPQHF.

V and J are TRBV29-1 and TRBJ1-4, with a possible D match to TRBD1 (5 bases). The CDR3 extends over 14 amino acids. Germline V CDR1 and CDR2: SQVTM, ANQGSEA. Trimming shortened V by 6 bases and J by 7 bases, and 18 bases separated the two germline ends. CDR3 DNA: TGCAGCGTCACTCCAGTGGGGCCAATTGAAAAACTGTTTTTT. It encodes CSVTPVGPIEKLFF.

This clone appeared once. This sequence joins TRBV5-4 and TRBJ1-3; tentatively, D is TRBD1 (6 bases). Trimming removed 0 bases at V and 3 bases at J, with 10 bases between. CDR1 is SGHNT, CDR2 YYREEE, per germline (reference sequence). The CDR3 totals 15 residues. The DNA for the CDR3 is TGTGCCAGCAGCTTGGTTGGAGGGGGTGGAAACACCATATATTTT. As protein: CASSLVGGGGNTIYF.

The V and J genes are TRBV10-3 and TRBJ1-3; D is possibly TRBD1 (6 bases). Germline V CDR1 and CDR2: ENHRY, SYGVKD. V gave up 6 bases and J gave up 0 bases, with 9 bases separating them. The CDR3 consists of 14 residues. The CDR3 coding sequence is TGTGCCATCAGGGACAGTAGCTCTGGAAACACCATATATTTT. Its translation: CAIRDSSSGNTIYF.

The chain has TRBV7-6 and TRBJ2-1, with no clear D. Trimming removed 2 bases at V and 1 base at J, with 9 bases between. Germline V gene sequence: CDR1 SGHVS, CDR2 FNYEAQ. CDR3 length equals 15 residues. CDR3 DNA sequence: TGTGCCAGCAGCTTAACAGCATCGTCCTACAATGAGCAGTTCTTC. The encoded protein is CASSLTASSYNEQFF.

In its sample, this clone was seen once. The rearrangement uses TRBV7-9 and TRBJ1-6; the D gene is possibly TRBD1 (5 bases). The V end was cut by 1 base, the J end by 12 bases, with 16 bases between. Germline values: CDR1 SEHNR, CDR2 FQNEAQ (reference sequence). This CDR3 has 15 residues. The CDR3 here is CASSLERGPGVPLHF. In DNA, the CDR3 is TGTGCCAGCAGCTTAGAGCGGGGCCCGGGGGTACCCCTCCACTTT.

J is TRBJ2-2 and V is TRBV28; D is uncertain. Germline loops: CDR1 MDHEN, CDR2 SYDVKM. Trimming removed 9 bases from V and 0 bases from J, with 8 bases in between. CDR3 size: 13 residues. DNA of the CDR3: TGTGCCAGTCATGACACGAACACCGGGGAGCTGTTTTTT. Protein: CASHDTNTGELFF.

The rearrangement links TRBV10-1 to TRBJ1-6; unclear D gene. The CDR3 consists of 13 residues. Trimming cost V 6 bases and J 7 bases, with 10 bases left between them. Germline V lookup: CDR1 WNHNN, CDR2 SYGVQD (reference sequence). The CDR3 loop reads CASSKGPNSPLHF. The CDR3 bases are TGCGCCAGCAGCAAGGGCCCGAATTCACCCCTCCACTTT.

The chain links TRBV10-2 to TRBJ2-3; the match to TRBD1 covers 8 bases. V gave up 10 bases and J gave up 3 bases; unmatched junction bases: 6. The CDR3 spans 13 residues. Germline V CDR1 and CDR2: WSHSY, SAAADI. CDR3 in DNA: TGCGCCACCTGGGACAGGATGACAGATACGCAGTATTTT. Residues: CATWDRMTDTQYF.

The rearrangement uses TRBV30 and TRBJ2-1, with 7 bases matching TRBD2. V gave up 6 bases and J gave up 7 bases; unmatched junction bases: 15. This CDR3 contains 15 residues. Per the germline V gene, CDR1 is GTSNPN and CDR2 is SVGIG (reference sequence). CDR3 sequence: CACDSWRHGRNEQFF. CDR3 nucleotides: TGTGCCTGCGACTCGTGGCGGCACGGGAGGAATGAGCAGTTCTTC.

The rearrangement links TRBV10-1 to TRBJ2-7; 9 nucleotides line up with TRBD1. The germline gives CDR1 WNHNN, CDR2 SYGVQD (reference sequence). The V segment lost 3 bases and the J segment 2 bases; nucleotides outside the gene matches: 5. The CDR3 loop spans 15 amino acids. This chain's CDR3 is CASSEAGTGTYEQYF. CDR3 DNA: TGCGCCAGCAGTGAAGCCGGGACAGGGACCTACGAGCAGTACTTC.

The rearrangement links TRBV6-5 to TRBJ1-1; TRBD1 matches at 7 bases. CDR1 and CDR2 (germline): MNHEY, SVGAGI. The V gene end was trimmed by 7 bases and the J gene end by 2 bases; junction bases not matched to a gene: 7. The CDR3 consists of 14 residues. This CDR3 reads CASTEQGSNTEAFF. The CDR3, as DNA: TGTGCCAGCACCGAACAGGGGAGTAACACTGAAGCTTTCTTT.